The clone carrying this TCR beta chain is classed as medium-sized. What it binds is not known. These data belong to a study of spatial heterogeneity in lung cancer. Study-level points and caveats: Intratumoral expanded alpha and beta TCR counts were found to track tumor mutation counts. Alpha chain coverage of tumor T cells was estimated at approximately 6.8%, and beta chain coverage at 11% to 15%.

A unique molecular identifier was carried by every single TCR cDNA molecule. TCRdb reprocessed the 5' RACE reads with MiXCR, giving one entry per CDR3 protein. Of just over 9,500 distinct CDR3 sequences listed, about 9% are singletons. As to time point: sample taken at primary tumor resection. The receptor's source is a female donor with early-stage non-small cell lung cancer. The sequenced sample was lung tumor tissue, obtained at surgery.

The chain's CDR3 is CASSSGIEAFF. The CDR3 region has the DNA TGTGCCAGCAGCTCAGGGATTGAAGCTTTCTTT. The chain joins TRBV6-6 to TRBJ1-1, with D possibly being TRBD1 (5 bases). Germline V gene sequence: CDR1 MNHNY, CDR2 SVGAGI (reference sequence). The length of the CDR3 is 11 residues. Trimming pared 6 bases from V and 7 bases from J, leaving 9 bases between.